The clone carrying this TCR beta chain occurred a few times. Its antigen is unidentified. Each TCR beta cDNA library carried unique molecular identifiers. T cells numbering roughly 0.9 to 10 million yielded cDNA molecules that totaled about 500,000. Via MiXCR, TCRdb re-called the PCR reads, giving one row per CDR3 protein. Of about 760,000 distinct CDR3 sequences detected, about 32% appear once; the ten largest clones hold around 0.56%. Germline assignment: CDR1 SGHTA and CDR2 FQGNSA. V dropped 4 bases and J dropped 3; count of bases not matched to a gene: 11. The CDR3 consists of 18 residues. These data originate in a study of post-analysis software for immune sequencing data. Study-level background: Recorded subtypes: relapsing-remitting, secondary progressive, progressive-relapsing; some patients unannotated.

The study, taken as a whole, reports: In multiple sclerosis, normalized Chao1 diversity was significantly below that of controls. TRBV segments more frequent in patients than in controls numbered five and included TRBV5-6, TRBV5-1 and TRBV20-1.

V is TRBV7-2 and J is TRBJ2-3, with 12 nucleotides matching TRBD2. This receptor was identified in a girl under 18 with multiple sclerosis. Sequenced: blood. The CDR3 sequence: CASSSPLTSGRRTDTQYF. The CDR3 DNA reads TGTGCCAGCAGCTCCCCGTTGACTAGCGGGAGACGTACAGATACGCAGTATTTT.